This T cell receptor beta chain was profiled in a study of T-cell memory formation after mild COVID-19. The CDR3 runs 15 residues. With V trimmed by 4 bases and J by 8 bases, 9 bases remained unmatched. CDR1 and CDR2 (germline): MNHEY, SVGAGI. One entry per CDR3 protein results from TCRdb running MiXCR on the 5' RACE reads. The data show some 150,000 distinct CDR3 sequences, about 6.1% seen once. Study-wide results and caveats: CM and EM subsets held most contracting CD4+ clones; EMRA held CD8+ ones. Cross-reactive memory apparently joined, as some responding clones appeared in pre-infection memory.

Of note for this clonotype: Its antigen remains unknown.

The receptor's source is an adult woman who had mild COVID-19 (a few samples of this study predate the infection). Cell type and time point are not known. V usage is TRBV6-5 and J usage is TRBJ2-1; 9 bases align to TRBD1. The sample consisted of PBMCs or a T cell subset sorted from them (not recorded which). The CDR3 is CASSSRTGVYDEQFF. In DNA, the CDR3 is TGTGCCAGCAGTTCCCGGACAGGGGTATATGATGAGCAGTTCTTC.